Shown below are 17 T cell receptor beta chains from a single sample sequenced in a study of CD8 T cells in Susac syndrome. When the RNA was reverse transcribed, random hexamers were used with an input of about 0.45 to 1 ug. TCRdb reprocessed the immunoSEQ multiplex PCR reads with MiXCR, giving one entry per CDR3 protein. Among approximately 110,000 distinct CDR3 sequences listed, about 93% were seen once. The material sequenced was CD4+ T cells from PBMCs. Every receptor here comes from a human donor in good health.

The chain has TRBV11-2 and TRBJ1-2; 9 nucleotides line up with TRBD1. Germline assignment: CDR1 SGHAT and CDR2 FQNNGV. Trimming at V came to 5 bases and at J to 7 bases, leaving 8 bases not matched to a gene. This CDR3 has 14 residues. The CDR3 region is CASSVRGQGSGYTF. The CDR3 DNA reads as TGTGCCAGCAGCGTTCGGGGACAGGGTTCTGGCTACACCTTC.

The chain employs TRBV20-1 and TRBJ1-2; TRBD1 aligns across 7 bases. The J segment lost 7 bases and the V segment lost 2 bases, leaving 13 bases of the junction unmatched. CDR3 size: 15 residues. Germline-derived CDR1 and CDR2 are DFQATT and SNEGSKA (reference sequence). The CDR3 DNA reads TGCAGTGCTAGACGTCCCGGGACAGTCCCGGGTGGCTACACCTTC. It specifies CSARRPGTVPGGYTF.

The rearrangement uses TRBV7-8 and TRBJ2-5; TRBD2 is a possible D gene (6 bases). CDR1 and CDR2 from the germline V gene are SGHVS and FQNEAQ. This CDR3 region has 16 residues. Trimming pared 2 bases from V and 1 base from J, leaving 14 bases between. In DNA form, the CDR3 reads TGTGCCAGCAGCTTAAGTAGGGCGGGGCCCCAAGAGACCCAGTACTTC. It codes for CASSLSRAGPQETQYF.

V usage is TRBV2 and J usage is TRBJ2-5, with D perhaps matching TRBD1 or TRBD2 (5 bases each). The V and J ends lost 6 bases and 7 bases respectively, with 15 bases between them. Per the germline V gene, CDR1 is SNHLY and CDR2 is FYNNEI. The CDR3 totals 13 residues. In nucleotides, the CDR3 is TGTGCCAGCAGCGCCGGGACGCCAAGGACCCAGTACTTC. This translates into CASSAGTPRTQYF.

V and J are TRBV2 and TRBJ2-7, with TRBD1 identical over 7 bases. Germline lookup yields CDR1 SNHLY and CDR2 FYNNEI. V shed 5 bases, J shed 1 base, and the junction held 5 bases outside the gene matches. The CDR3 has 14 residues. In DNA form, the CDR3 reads TGTGCCAGCAGTACTAGGGGACAGTCCTACGAGCAGTACTTC. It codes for CASSTRGQSYEQYF.

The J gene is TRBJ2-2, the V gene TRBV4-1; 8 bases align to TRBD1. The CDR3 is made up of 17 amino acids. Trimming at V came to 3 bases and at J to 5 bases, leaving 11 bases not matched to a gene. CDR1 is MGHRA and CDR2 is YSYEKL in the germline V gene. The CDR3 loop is CASSQIPGTGWTGELFF. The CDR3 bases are TGCGCCAGCAGCCAGATTCCCGGGACAGGATGGACCGGGGAGCTGTTTTTT.

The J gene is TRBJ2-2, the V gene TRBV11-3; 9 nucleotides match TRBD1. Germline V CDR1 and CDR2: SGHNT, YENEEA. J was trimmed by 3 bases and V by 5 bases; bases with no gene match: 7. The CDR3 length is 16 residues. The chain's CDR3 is CASSTRTGEHTGELFF. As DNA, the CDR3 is TGTGCCAGCAGCACCCGGACAGGGGAGCACACCGGGGAGCTGTTTTTT.

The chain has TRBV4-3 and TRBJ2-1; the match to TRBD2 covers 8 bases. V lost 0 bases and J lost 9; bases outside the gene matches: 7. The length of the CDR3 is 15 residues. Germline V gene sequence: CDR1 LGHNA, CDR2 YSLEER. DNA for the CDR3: TGCGCCAGCAGCCAAGAGAAGAGAACTAGCGGTGAGCAGTTCTTC. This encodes CASSQEKRTSGEQFF.

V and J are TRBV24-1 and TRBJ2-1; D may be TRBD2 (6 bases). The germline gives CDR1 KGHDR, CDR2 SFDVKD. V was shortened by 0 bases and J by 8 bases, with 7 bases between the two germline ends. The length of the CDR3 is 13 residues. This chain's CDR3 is CATSDLGRHEQFF. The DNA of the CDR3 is TGTGCCACCAGTGATTTGGGGAGGCATGAGCAGTTCTTC.

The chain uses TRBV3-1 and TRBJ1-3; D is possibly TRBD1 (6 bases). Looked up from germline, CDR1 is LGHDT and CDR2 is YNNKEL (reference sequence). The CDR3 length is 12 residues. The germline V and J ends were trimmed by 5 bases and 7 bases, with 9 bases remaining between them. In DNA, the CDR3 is TGTGCCAGCAGCGTCCAGGGGAACACCATATATTTT. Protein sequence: CASSVQGNTIYF. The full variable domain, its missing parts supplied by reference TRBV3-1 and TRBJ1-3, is DTAVSQTPKYLVTQMGNDKSIKCEQNLGHDTMYWYKQDSKKFLKIMFSYNNKELIINETVPNRFSPKSPDKAHLNLHINSLELGDSAVYFCASSVQGNTIYFGEGSWLTVV.

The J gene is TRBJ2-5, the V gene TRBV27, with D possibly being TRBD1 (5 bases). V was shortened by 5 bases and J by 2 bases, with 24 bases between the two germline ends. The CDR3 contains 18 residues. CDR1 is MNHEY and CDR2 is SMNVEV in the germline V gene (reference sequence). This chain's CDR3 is CASSPLTDPTALQETQYF. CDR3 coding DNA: TGTGCCAGCAGTCCACTTACCGACCCGACAGCGCTTCAAGAGACCCAGTACTTC.

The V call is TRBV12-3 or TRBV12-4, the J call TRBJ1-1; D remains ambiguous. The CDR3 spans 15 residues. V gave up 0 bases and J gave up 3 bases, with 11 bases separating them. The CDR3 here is CASSLAGGLYTEAFF. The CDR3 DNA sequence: TGTGCCAGCAGTTTAGCGGGAGGTCTATACACTGAAGCTTTCTTT.

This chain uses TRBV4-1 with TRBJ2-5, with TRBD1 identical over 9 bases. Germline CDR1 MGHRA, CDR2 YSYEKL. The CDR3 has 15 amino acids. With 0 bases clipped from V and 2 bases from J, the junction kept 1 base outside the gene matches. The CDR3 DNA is TGCGCCAGCAGCCAAGAGGGACAGGGACAAGAGACCCAGTACTTC. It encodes CASSQEGQGQETQYF.

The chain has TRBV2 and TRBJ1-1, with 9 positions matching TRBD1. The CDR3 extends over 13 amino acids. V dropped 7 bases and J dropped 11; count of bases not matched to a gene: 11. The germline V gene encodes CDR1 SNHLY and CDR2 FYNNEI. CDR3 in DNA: TGTGCCAGCAACCTAGGACAGGGGAGAAATGCTTTCTTT. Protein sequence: CASNLGQGRNAFF.

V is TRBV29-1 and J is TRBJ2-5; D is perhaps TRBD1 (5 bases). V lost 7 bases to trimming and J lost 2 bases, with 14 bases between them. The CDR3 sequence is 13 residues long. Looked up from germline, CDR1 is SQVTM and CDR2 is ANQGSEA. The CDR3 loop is CSASRGAQETQYF. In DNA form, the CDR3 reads TGCAGCGCTTCAAGGGGCGCACAAGAGACCCAGTACTTC.

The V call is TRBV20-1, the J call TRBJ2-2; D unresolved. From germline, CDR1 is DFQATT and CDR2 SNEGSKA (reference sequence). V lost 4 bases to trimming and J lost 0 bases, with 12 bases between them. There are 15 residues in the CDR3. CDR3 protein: CSATKDGSNTGELFF. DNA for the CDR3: TGCAGTGCTACAAAGGACGGGTCGAACACCGGGGAGCTGTTTTTT.

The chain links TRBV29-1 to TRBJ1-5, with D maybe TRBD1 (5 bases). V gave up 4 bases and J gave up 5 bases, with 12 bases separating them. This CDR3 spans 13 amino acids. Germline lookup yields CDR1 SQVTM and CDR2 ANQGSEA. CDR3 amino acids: CSVGGRGDQPQHF. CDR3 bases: TGCAGCGTTGGTGGACGGGGGGATCAGCCCCAGCATTTT. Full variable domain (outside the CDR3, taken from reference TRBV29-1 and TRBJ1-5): SAVISQKPSRDICQRGTSLTIQCQVDSQVTMMFWYRQQPGQSLTLIATANQGSEATYESGFVIDKFPISRPNLTFSTLTVSNMSPEDSSIYLCSVGGRGDQPQHFGDGTRLSIL.